A selection of T cell receptor beta chains follows, all from one sample in a study of T cells in localized non-small cell lung cancer. Using immunoSEQ multiplex PCR, the repertoire was profiled, and TCRdb retains in-frame clones only, with some absent. The sample yields about 31,000 clones, around 90% seen once. The input for sequencing was peripheral blood mononuclear cells, taken before any cancer treatment. Receptors originate from a woman aged 40 to 75 with stage III lung adenocarcinoma. The CDR3 runs from the conserved cysteine through the conserved F or W. The D gene is left open where the match is weak. Clone size, where shown, is once, few, many, or a class for clones that have expanded.

j_call d_call clone_size v_call cdr3_aa cdr3_nt
TRBJ1-1 . . TRBV27 CASSPRGTKIAEAFF TGTGCCAGCAGCCCCCGAGGGACAAAGATCGCTGAAGCTTTCTTT
TRBJ1-5 . . TRBV7-9 CASSLGTGAQPQHF TGTGCCAGCAGCTTAGGTACGGGGGCTCAGCCCCAGCATTTT
TRBJ2-5 . . TRBV30 CAWSVGQRLQKQTQYF TGTGCCTGGAGTGTAGGGCAGAGGCTCCAAAAGCAGACCCAGTACTTC
TRBJ2-5 . . TRBV5-4 CASSLARGQETQYF TGTGCCAGCAGCTTGGCCAGGGGTCAGGAGACCCAGTACTTC
TRBJ2-3 . once TRBV7-3 CASSQRAGKQYF TGTGCCAGCAGCCAAAGGGCTGGCAAGCAGTATTTT
TRBJ2-1 TRBD2 . TRBV5-1 CASSSLRVLAGGNEQFF TGCGCCAGCAGTTCCCTTCGGGTACTAGCGGGGGGTAATGAGCAGTTCTTC
TRBJ1-1 . . TRBV19 CASSIGHQILNTEAFF TGTGCCAGTAGTATAGGGCACCAAATACTGAACACTGAAGCTTTCTTT
TRBJ2-1 TRBD1 . TRBV7-8 CASSRGTGYDNEQFF TGTGCCAGCAGTAGGGGGACAGGCTATGACAATGAGCAGTTCTTC
TRBJ2-3 TRBD2 . TRBV5-5 CASSLVVRGGFNTQYF TGTGCCAGCAGCTTGGTGGTGCGGGGGGGCTTCAATACGCAGTATTTT
TRBJ1-2 . . TRBV5-4 CASSLDREPGRIYGYTF TGTGCCAGCAGCTTGGATAGGGAGCCCGGACGGATCTATGGCTACACCTTC
TRBJ2-3 TRBD2 . TRBV18 CASSLAGGNTDTQYF TGTGCCAGCTCACTAGCGGGAGGTAACACAGATACGCAGTATTTT
TRBJ2-7 TRBD2 once TRBV6-5 CASRWTSGFYEQYF TGTGCCAGCAGGTGGACTAGCGGGTTCTACGAGCAGTACTTC
TRBJ2-3 . . TRBV7-3 CASSSGGAWSGADTQYF TGTGCCAGCAGCTCCGGCGGGGCTTGGAGTGGGGCAGATACGCAGTATTTT
TRBJ2-7 . . TRBV6-6 CASSYSSRGGEQYF TGTGCCAGCAGTTACTCGAGTCGGGGTGGGGAGCAGTACTTC
TRBJ1-2 TRBD1 . TRBV4-3 CASSQTNPTGVNYGYTF TGCGCCAGCAGCCAGACAAATCCGACAGGGGTTAACTATGGCTACACCTTC
TRBJ2-1 TRBD2 . TRBV27 CAAVGLAGYEQFF TGTGCAGCCGTCGGACTAGCGGGATATGAGCAGTTCTTC
TRBJ2-1 TRBD2 . TRBV25-1 CASSRQGGNNEQFF TGTGCCAGCAGTAGGCAGGGAGGGAACAATGAGCAGTTCTTC
TRBJ2-3 TRBD2 . TRBV30 CAWSRLAGTPDTQYF TGTGCCTGGAGCCGACTAGCGGGGACGCCAGATACGCAGTATTTT
TRBJ2-7 . . TRBV11-2 CASSLDGTGYEQYF TGTGCCAGCAGCTTAGATGGGACGGGCTACGAGCAGTACTTC
TRBJ1-5 TRBD1 once TRBV7-2 CASSLSSGQGPQHF TGTGCCAGCAGCTTAAGCTCGGGACAGGGTCCCCAGCATTTT
TRBJ1-1 TRBD1 . TRBV27 CASSIDRGRTEAFF TGTGCCAGCAGTATTGACAGGGGGCGAACTGAAGCTTTCTTT
TRBJ1-2 . . TRBV4-3 CASSQGSSAPSVYGYTF TGCGCCAGCAGCCAAGGGTCAAGCGCTCCTTCGGTCTATGGCTACACCTTC
TRBJ1-1 . . TRBV5-1 CASSFKMNTEAFF TGCGCCAGCAGCTTCAAAATGAACACTGAAGCTTTCTTT
TRBJ2-2 TRBD1 once TRBV19 CASRLGTANTGELFF TGTGCCAGTAGGTTAGGGACAGCGAACACCGGGGAGCTGTTTTTT
TRBJ2-2 . . TRBV4-2 CASSPRTANTGELFF TGTGCCAGCAGCCCTCGGACCGCGAACACCGGGGAGCTGTTTTTT
TRBJ1-1 . . TRBV30 CASSLGPEAFF TGTGCCTCCTCCTTGGGGCCTGAAGCTTTCTTT
TRBJ1-4 . . TRBV7-2 CASSLTGGTNEKLFF TGTGCCAGCAGCTTAACAGGAGGCACTAATGAAAAACTGTTTTTT
TRBJ2-5 . . TRBV2 CASRPLQETQYF TGTGCCAGCAGACCGCTCCAAGAGACCCAGTACTTC
TRBJ1-5 . . TRBV28 CASSLRGGEGQPQHF TGTGCCAGCAGTCTCCGTGGGGGGGAGGGCCAGCCCCAGCATTTT
TRBJ1-1 . . TRBV5-1 CASSLSDSSFRTGNTEAFF TGCGCCAGCAGCTTATCGGACAGTTCTTTCCGAACGGGGAACACTGAAGCTTTCTTT
TRBJ1-2 . once TRBV7-2 CASSLSAGGYTF TGTGCCAGCAGCTTAAGTGCCGGTGGCTACACCTTC
TRBJ1-2 . . TRBV6-5 CASRDRHPNYGYTF TGTGCCAGCAGGGACAGACACCCTAACTATGGCTACACCTTC
TRBJ1-4 . . TRBV7-9 CASSWEGRRLFF TGTGCCAGCAGCTGGGAGGGGAGGAGACTGTTTTTT
TRBJ2-7 . . TRBV4-1 CASSLRDGAYEQYF TGCGCCAGCAGCCTTCGGGACGGAGCCTACGAGCAGTACTTC
TRBJ1-2 . once TRBV7-2 CASSLGTGRGYTF TGTGCCAGCAGCTTGGGGACGGGAAGGGGCTACACCTTC